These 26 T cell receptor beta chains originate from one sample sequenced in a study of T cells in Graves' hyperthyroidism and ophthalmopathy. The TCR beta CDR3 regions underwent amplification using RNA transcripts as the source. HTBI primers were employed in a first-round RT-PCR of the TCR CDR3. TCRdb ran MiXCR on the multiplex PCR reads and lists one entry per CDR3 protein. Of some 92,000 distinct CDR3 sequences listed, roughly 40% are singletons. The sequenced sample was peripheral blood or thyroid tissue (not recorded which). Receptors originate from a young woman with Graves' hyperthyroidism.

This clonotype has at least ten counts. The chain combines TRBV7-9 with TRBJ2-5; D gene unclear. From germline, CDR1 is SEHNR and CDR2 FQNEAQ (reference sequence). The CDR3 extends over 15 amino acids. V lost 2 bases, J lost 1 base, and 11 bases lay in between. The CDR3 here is CASSLIGGVQETQYF. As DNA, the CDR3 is TGTGCCAGCAGCTTAATAGGTGGGGTCCAAGAGACCCAGTACTTC.

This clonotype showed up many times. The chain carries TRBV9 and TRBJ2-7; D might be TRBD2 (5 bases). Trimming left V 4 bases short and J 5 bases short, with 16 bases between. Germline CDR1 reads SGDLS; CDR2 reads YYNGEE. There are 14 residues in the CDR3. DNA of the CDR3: TGTGCCAGCAGCACCGGACTCCCTGGCGACGAGCAGTACTTC. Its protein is CASSTGLPGDEQYF.

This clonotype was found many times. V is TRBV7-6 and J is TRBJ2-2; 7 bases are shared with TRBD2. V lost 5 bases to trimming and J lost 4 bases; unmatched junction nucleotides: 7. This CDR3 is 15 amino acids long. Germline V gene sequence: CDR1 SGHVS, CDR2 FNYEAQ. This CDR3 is CASSVRLAGTGELFF. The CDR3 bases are TGTGCCAGCAGCGTCCGACTAGCCGGCACCGGGGAGCTGTTTTTT.

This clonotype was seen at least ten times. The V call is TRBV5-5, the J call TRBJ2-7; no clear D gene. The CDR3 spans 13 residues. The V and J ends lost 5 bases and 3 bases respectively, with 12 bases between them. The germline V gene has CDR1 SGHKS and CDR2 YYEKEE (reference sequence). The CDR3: CASSLSRFYEQYF. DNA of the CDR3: TGTGCCAGCAGTTTGTCCAGGTTCTACGAGCAGTACTTC.

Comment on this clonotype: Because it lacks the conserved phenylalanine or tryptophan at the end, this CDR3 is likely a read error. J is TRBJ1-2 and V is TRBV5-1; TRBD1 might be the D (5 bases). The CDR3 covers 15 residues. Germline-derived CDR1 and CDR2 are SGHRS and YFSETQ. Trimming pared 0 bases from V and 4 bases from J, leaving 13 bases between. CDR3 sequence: CASSLVAGQIYGYTL. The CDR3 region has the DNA TGCGCCAGCAGCTTGGTTGCGGGGCAAATCTATGGCTACACCCTC.

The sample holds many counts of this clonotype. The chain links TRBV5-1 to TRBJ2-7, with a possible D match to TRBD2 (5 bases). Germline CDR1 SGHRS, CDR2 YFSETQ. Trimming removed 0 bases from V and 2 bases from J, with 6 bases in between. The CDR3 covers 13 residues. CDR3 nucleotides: TGCGCCAGCAGCTTGGGACTAACCTACGAGCAGTACTTC. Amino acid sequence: CASSLGLTYEQYF.

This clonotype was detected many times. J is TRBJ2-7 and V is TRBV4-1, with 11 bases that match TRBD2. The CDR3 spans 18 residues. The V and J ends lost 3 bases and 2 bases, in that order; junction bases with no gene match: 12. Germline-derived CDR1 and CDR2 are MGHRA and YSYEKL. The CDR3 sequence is CASSHQFGQLAGAYEQYF. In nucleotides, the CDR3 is TGCGCCAGCAGCCATCAATTCGGTCAACTAGCGGGAGCCTACGAGCAGTACTTC.

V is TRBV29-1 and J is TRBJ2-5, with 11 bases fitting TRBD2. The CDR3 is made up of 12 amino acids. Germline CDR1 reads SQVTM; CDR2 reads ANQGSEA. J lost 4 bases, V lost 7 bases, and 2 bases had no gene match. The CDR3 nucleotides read TGCAGCGCTGGGACTAGCGGAGAGACCCAGTACTTC. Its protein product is CSAGTSGETQYF.

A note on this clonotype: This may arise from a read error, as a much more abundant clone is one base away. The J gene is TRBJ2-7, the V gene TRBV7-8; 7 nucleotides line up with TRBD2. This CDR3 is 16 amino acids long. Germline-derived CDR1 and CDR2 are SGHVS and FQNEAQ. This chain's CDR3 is CASSPPGLTFSCEQYF. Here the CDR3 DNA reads TGTGCCAGCTCACCCCCGGGACTAACATTCTCCTGCGAGCAGTACTTC. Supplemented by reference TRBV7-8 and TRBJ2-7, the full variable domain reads GAGVSQSPRYKVAKRGQDVALRCDPISGHVSLFWYQQALGQGPEFLTYFQNEAQLDKSGLPSDRFFAERPEGSVSTLKIQRTQQEDSAVYLCASSPPGLTFSCEQYFGPGTRLTVT.

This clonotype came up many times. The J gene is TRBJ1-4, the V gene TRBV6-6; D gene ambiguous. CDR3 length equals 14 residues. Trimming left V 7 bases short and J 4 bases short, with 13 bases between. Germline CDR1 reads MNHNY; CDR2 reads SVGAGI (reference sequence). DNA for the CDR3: TGTGCCAGCATCCCTGGAGGTGGTAATGAAAAACTGTTTTTT. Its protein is CASIPGGGNEKLFF.

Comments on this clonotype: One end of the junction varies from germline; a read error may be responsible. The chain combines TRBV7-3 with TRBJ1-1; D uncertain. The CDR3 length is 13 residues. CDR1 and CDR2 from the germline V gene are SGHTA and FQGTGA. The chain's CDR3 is CANSLSPNTEAFF. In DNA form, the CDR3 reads TGTGCCAACAGCCTAAGCCCGAACACTGAAGCTTTCTTT.

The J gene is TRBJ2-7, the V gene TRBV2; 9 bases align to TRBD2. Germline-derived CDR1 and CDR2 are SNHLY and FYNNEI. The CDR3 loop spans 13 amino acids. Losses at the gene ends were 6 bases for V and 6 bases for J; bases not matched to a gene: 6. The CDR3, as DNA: TGTGCCAGCAGGAACATAGCGGGAGTCGAGCAGTACTTC. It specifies CASRNIAGVEQYF.

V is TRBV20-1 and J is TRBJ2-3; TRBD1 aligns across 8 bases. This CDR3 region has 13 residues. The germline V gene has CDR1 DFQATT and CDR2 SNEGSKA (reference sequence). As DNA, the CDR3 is TGCGGGTTAGGACAGGGAATTACTGATACGCAGTATTTT. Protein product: CGLGQGITDTQYF.

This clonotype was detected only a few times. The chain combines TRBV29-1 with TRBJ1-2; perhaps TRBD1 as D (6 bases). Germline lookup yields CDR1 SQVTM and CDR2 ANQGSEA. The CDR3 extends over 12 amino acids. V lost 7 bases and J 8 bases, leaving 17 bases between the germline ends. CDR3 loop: CSAHGQRRGYTF. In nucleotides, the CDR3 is TGCAGCGCCCACGGACAGCGCCGGGGCTACACCTTC.

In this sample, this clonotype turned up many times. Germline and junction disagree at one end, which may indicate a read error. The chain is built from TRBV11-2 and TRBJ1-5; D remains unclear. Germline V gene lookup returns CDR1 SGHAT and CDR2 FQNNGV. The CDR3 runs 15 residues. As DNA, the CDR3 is TGTGCCAGAGAGGGTGGCTGGGAGACCTTTCAGCCCCCGCATTTT. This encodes CAREGGWETFQPPHF.

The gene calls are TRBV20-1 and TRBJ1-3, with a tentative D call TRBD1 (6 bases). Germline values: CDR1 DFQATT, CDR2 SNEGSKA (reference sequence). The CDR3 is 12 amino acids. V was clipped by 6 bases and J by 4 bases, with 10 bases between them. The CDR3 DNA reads TGCAGTGCACACGGGACAGGAAACACCATATATTTT. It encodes CSAHGTGNTIYF.

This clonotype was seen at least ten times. In DNA, the CDR3 is TGTGCCATCAGTGAGTCCCGGAACACCGGGGAGCTGTTTTTT. As protein: CAISESRNTGELFF. This chain uses TRBV10-3 with TRBJ2-2; D gene ambiguous. Trimming cost V 0 bases and J 1 base, with 3 bases left between them. The germline gives CDR1 ENHRY, CDR2 SYGVKD. CDR3 size: 14 residues.

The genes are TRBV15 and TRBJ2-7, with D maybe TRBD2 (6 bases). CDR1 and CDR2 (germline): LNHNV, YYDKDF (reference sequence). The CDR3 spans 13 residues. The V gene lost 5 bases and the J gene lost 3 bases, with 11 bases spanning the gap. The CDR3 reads CATSGGKVYEQYF. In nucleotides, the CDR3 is TGTGCCACCAGCGGCGGGAAGGTCTACGAGCAGTACTTC.

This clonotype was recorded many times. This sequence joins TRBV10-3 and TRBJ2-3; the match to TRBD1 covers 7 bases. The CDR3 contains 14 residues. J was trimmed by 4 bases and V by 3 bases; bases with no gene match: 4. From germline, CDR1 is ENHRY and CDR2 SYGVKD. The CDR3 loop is CAISDLQGADTQYF. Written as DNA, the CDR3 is TGTGCCATCAGTGATCTTCAGGGGGCAGATACGCAGTATTTT.

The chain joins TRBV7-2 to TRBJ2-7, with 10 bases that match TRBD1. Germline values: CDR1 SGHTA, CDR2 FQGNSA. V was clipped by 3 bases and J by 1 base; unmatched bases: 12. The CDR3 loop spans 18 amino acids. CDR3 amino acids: CASSLETGTGARSYEQYF. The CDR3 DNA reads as TGTGCCAGCAGCTTGGAAACCGGGACAGGGGCTAGGTCCTACGAGCAGTACTTC. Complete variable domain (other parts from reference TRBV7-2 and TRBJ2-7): GAGVSQSPSNKVTEKGKDVELRCDPISGHTALYWYRQSLGQGLEFLIYFQGNSAPDKSGLPSDRFSAERTGGSVSTLTIQRTQQEDSAVYLCASSLETGTGARSYEQYFGPGTRLTVT.

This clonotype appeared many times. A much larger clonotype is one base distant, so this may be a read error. The CDR3 nucleotides read TGCAGTGCAAGGGCTGGGGGGGCGCTGGAGACCCAGTACTTC. Translating it yields CSARAGGALETQYF. This chain connects TRBV20-1 to TRBJ2-5; D perhaps matches TRBD2 (7 bases). Germline loops: CDR1 DFQATT, CDR2 SNEGSKA (reference sequence). The CDR3 is 14 amino acids. V lost 6 bases, J lost 5 bases, and 19 bases lay in between.

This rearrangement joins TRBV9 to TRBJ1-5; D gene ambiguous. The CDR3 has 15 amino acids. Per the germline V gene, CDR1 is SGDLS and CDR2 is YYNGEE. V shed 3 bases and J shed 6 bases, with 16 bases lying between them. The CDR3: CASSGVVPVAQPQHF. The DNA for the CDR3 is TGTGCCAGCAGCGGGGTTGTGCCCGTGGCTCAGCCCCAGCATTTT.

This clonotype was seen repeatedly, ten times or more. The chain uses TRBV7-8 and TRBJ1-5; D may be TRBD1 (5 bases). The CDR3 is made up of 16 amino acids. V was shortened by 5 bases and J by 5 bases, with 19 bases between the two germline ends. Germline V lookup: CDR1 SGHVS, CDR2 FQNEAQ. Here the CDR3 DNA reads TGTGCCAGCAGCCTCACGGACACGGCCCGATATCAGCCCCAGCATTTT. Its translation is CASSLTDTARYQPQHF. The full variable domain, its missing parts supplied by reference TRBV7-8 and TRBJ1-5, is GAGVSQSPRYKVAKRGQDVALRCDPISGHVSLFWYQQALGQGPEFLTYFQNEAQLDKSGLPSDRFFAERPEGSVSTLKIQRTQQEDSAVYLCASSLTDTARYQPQHFGDGTRLSIL.

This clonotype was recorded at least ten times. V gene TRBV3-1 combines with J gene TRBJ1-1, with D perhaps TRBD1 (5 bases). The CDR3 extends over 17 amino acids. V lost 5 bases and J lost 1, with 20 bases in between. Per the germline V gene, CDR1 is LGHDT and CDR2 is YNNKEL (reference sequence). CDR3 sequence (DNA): TGTGCCAGCAGCAAAATCGCGATGGGACCTGAGAACACTGAAGCTTTCTTT. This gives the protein CASSKIAMGPENTEAFF.

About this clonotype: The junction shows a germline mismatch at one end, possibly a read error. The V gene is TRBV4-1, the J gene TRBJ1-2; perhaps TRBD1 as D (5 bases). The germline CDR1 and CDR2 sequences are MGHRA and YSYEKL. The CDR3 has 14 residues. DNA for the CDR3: TGTGCCAGCAGCCAGGAGGTGGGGACGGGAGGCTACAGCTTC. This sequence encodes CASSQEVGTGGYSF.

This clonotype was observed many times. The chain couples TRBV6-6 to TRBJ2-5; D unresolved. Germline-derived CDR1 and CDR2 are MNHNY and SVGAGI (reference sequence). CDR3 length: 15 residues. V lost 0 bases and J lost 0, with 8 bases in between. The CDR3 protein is CASSYSPRNQETQYF. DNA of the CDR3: TGTGCCAGCAGTTACTCTCCGAGGAACCAAGAGACCCAGTACTTC.